This entry lists 29 T cell receptor beta chains sequenced from one sample in a study of T cells in localized non-small cell lung cancer. Here immunoSEQ multiplex PCR was the method, and the copy in TCRdb shows in-frame clones only, minus some. Of roughly 3,500 clones listed, roughly 29% were seen once; the top ten hold roughly 15%. Sequencing was performed on lung tumor tissue, taken before any cancer treatment. These receptors came from a man aged 35 to 69 with stage III lung adenocarcinoma.

The chain employs TRBV14 and TRBJ2-5; D unclear. CDR1 and CDR2 from the germline V gene are SGHDN and FVKESK. CDR3 size: 14 residues. V lost 1 base, J lost 7 bases, and 13 bases lay in between. The CDR3 region is CASSQANPFGTQYF. Here the CDR3 DNA reads TGTGCCAGCAGCCAAGCGAATCCCTTCGGGACCCAGTACTTC.

The rearrangement joins TRBV5-1 to TRBJ2-4, with D tentatively TRBD1 or TRBD2 (5 bases each). V dropped 7 bases and J dropped 7 bases, with 18 bases sitting between them. Germline V gives CDR1 SGHRS, CDR2 YFSETQ. The length of the CDR3 is 14 residues. CDR3 DNA sequence: TGCGCCAGCCGGGATCCCGGGGCGGAGAACATTCAGTACTTC. Protein product: CASRDPGAENIQYF.

In this sample, this clone turned up a few times. The V call is TRBV9, the J call TRBJ2-7; D gene ambiguous. The ends were cut back, 5 bases at V and 8 bases at J, with 14 bases in the middle. Per germline, CDR1 SGDLS and CDR2 YYNGEE. The CDR3 is 12 amino acids. CDR3 sequence (DNA): TGTGCCAGCAGTGAGTTACAGCCTCAGCAGTACGTC. Its translation is CASSELQPQQYV.

The chain recombines TRBV19 with TRBJ1-2; a possible D gene is TRBD1 (5 bases). CDR3 size: 16 residues. V was shortened by 6 bases and J by 0 bases, with 17 bases between the two germline ends. Germline CDR1 and CDR2: LNHDA and SQIVND (reference sequence). CDR3: CASRDDSNGANYGYTF. The CDR3 region has the DNA TGTGCCAGTAGGGACGACAGTAATGGAGCTAACTATGGCTACACCTTC. The complete variable domain, with remaining parts taken from reference TRBV19 and TRBJ1-2, reads DGGITQSPKYLFRKEGQNVTLSCEQNLNHDAMYWYRQDPGQGLRLIYYSQIVNDFQKGDIAEGYSVSREKKESFPLTVTSAQKNPTAFYLCASRDDSNGANYGYTFGSGTRLTVV.

The CDR3 reads CAWRGNTGELFF. Here the CDR3 DNA reads TGTGCCTGGAGAGGTAACACCGGGGAGCTGTTTTTT. The gene calls are TRBV30 and TRBJ2-2; D gene unclear. The CDR3 length is 12 residues. V was trimmed by 3 bases and J by 2 bases, leaving 4 bases between them. Germline loops: CDR1 GTSNPN, CDR2 SVGIG (reference sequence). Using reference TRBV30 and TRBJ2-2 for the parts outside the CDR3, the full variable domain is SQTIHQWPATLVQPVGSPLSLECTVEGTSNPNLYWYRQAAGRGLQLLFYSVGIGQISSEVPQNLSASRPQDRQFILSSKKLLLSDSGFYLCAWRGNTGELFFGEGSRLTVL.

This chain connects TRBV29-1 to TRBJ2-3, with TRBD2 matching 7 bases. Germline V gene data show CDR1 as SQVTM and CDR2 as ANQGSEA. Trimming removed 7 bases from V and 6 bases from J; junction bases left unmatched: 7. The CDR3 extends over 12 amino acids. The CDR3 reads CSAAWGGDTQYF. In nucleotides, the CDR3 is TGCAGCGCCGCGTGGGGGGGTGATACGCAGTATTTT.

This chain connects TRBV29-1 to TRBJ2-3; D may be TRBD2 (6 bases). The ends were cut back, 7 bases at V and 4 bases at J, with 18 bases in the middle. The CDR3 is made up of 14 amino acids. CDR1 SQVTM and CDR2 ANQGSEA come from the germline V gene. Written as DNA, the CDR3 is TGCAGCGCCGCCTTGGGGGAGGTGGCAGATACGCAGTATTTT. Its translation is CSAALGEVADTQYF.

The rearrangement uses TRBV7-1 and TRBJ2-1; no reliable D call. TRBV7-1 is placed among ORFs of uncertain function. The V and J ends lost 4 bases and 5 bases respectively, with 9 bases between them. The CDR3 covers 13 residues. The DNA for the CDR3 is TGTGCCAGCAGCTTTACCAGAGACAATGAGCAGTTCTTC. Encoded protein: CASSFTRDNEQFF.

This sequence joins TRBV19 and TRBJ1-1, with D possibly matching TRBD1 (6 bases). Germline CDR1 reads LNHDA; CDR2 reads SQIVND (reference sequence). With 5 bases removed from V and 5 bases from J, the gap between germline ends came to 21 bases. The CDR3 has 16 amino acids. This CDR3 reads CASSPWGQGLGTEAFF. In DNA form, the CDR3 reads TGTGCCAGTAGTCCCTGGGGGCAGGGATTGGGGACTGAAGCTTTCTTT.

The chain employs TRBV6-7 and TRBJ1-2, with D perhaps TRBD1 (5 bases). TRBV6-7 is an ORF for which the function is uncertain. V was cut by 7 bases and J by 1 base, with 10 bases left in between. The CDR3 has 13 amino acids. The CDR3 reads CASTRDSNYGYTF. CDR3 DNA: TGTGCCAGCACCCGAGACAGTAACTATGGCTACACCTTC.

Judged by abundance, this clone is medium-sized. The chain joins TRBV7-1 to TRBJ1-2; D is unresolved. TRBV7-1 is an ORF for which the function is uncertain. CDR3 length equals 13 residues. V was cut by 4 bases and J by 2 bases, with 8 bases left in between. The CDR3 spells CASSLDANYGYTF. The CDR3 DNA reads TGTGCCAGCAGCTTAGACGCCAACTATGGCTACACCTTC.

The table lists this clone with a few counts. V gene TRBV11-3 combines with J gene TRBJ2-7; D possibly uses TRBD1 or TRBD2 (5 bases each). The V gene's germline CDR1 is SGHNT and CDR2 YENEEA. Trimming took 5 bases from V and 2 from J, leaving 13 bases between them. This CDR3 has 14 amino acids. The CDR3 DNA sequence: TGTGCCAGCAGCCGGGGCCCTGGGCCCTACGAGCAGTACTTC. As protein: CASSRGPGPYEQYF.

This clone has a handful of counts. The chain uses TRBV6-8 and TRBJ2-3; 8 bases are shared with TRBD2. CDR3 length equals 14 residues. With 5 bases clipped from V and 6 bases from J, the junction kept 7 bases outside the gene matches. Germline V gene data show CDR1 as MNHGY and CDR2 as SAAAGT. CDR3 residues: CASSVTGGEDTQYF. The CDR3 DNA follows: TGTGCCAGCAGTGTAACGGGAGGGGAGGATACGCAGTATTTT.

In its sample, this clone was seen a few times. V is TRBV10-3 and J is TRBJ1-1; TRBD1 matches at 12 bases. The germline gives CDR1 ENHRY, CDR2 SYGVKD. The CDR3 totals 14 residues. The V segment lost 3 bases and the J segment 12 bases; nucleotides outside the gene matches: 8. CDR3 amino acids: CAISDLGQGASTFF. In DNA form, the CDR3 reads TGTGCCATCAGTGATTTGGGACAGGGGGCTTCGACTTTCTTT.

The rearrangement uses TRBV19 and TRBJ2-1; 11 bases align to TRBD1. Germline V gives CDR1 LNHDA, CDR2 SQIVND (reference sequence). The J segment lost 7 bases and the V segment lost 6 bases, leaving 5 bases of the junction unmatched. The CDR3 has 14 amino acids. CDR3 amino acids: CASSRDRGRNEQFF. CDR3 nucleotide sequence: TGTGCCAGTAGCCGGGACAGGGGGAGGAATGAGCAGTTCTTC. The variable domain in full, completed from reference TRBV19 and TRBJ2-1, reads DGGITQSPKYLFRKEGQNVTLSCEQNLNHDAMYWYRQDPGQGLRLIYYSQIVNDFQKGDIAEGYSVSREKKESFPLTVTSAQKNPTAFYLCASSRDRGRNEQFFGPGTRLTVL.

This clone was observed a handful of times. The chain employs TRBV11-1 and TRBJ2-5, with 8 bases lining up with TRBD2. Germline V gene sequence: CDR1 SGHAT, CDR2 FQDESV (reference sequence). V trimming: 1 base; J trimming: 2 bases; junction bases outside the gene matches: 3. This CDR3 region has 15 residues. CDR3 nucleotide sequence: TGTGCCAGCAGCTTAGTATTAGCGGGGCAAGAGACCCAGTACTTC. Protein: CASSLVLAGQETQYF. The full variable domain, with the rest looked up from reference TRBV11-1 and TRBJ2-5, is EAEVAQSPRYKITEKSQAVAFWCDPISGHATLYWYRQILGQGPELLVQFQDESVVDDSQLPKDRFSAERLKGVDSTLKIQPAELGDSAMYLCASSLVLAGQETQYFGPGTRLLVL.

V gene TRBV19 combines with J gene TRBJ2-2; D ambiguous. This CDR3 contains 15 residues. V lost 4 bases to trimming and J lost 4 bases, with 13 bases between them. Germline V gene lookup returns CDR1 LNHDA and CDR2 SQIVND (reference sequence). The CDR3 spells CASSKAHDVTGELFF. The DNA for the CDR3 is TGTGCCAGTAGTAAAGCCCATGATGTCACCGGGGAGCTGTTTTTT.

V usage is TRBV10-2 and J usage is TRBJ1-4, with D possibly matching TRBD1 (6 bases). The germline V gene encodes CDR1 WSHSY and CDR2 SAAADI. Trimming removed 11 bases at V and 4 bases at J, with 29 bases between. The CDR3 runs to 18 residues. CDR3 nucleotides: TGCGCCTGTAAGAGCTTCAGGACAGACGACCAGCTTAATGAAAAACTGTTTTTT. The encoded protein is CACKSFRTDDQLNEKLFF.

The chain combines TRBV6-8 with TRBJ2-7; D uncertain. Germline CDR1 reads MNHGY; CDR2 reads SAAAGT. Trimming stripped 4 bases from V and 3 bases from J, with 10 bases between. This CDR3 has 13 amino acids. This chain's CDR3 is CASSLSRIYEQYV. In DNA, the CDR3 is TGTGCCAGCAGTTTGAGCCGGATCTACGAGCAGTACGTC.

Only a few counts were recorded for this clone. The V and J genes are TRBV28 and TRBJ1-1; TRBD1 aligns across 9 bases. The CDR3 is 13 residues long. Germline CDR1 MDHEN, CDR2 SYDVKM. V trimming: 8 bases; J trimming: 4 bases; junction bases outside the gene matches: 5. The CDR3, as DNA: TGTGCCAGCCACAAGACAGGGGGCACTGAAGCTTTCTTT. Its protein product is CASHKTGGTEAFF. The full variable domain, rest sourced from reference TRBV28 and TRBJ1-1, is DVKVTQSSRYLVKRTGEKVFLECVQDMDHENMFWYRQDPGLGLRLIYFSYDVKMKEKGDIPEGYSVSREKKERFSLILESASTNQTSMYLCASHKTGGTEAFFGQGTRLTVV.

The chain has TRBV9 and TRBJ1-1; D not resolved. The CDR3 contains 12 residues. Germline assignment: CDR1 SGDLS and CDR2 YYNGEE. V dropped 6 bases and J dropped 6 bases, with 12 bases sitting between them. In DNA, the CDR3 is TGTGCCAGCATGGAATATGGGCCTGAAGCTTTCTTT. This codes for CASMEYGPEAFF. Complete variable domain (other parts from reference TRBV9 and TRBJ1-1): DSGVTQTPKHLITATGQRVTLRCSPRSGDLSVYWYQQSLDQGLQFLIQYYNGEERAKGNILERFSAQQFPDLHSELNLSSLELGDSALYFCASMEYGPEAFFGQGTRLTVV.

This clone was seen more than once but under ten times. The chain has TRBV18 and TRBJ2-5; D uncertain. This CDR3 spans 13 amino acids. Germline CDR1 reads KGHSH; CDR2 reads LQKENI. V shed 4 bases and J shed 3 bases, with 9 bases lying between them. The CDR3 DNA reads as TGTGCCAGCTCACTAACCGAGAAAGAGACCCAGTACTTC. Translation: CASSLTEKETQYF.

Here the CDR3 DNA reads TGTGCCAGCAAACTGGAGGGACAGAGATATGGCTACACCTTC. Its protein is CASKLEGQRYGYTF. The chain employs TRBV28 and TRBJ1-2; 7 bases match TRBD1. The CDR3 contains 14 residues. The germline V gene has CDR1 MDHEN and CDR2 SYDVKM. J was trimmed by 5 bases and V by 7 bases; bases with no gene match: 10.

The rearrangement links TRBV19 to TRBJ2-3; D remains ambiguous. CDR3 size: 14 residues. Germline CDR1 LNHDA, CDR2 SQIVND (reference sequence). Trimming pared 1 base from V and 3 bases from J, leaving 8 bases between. The CDR3 coding sequence is TGTGCCAGTAGTATAGCTACTGGGACAGATACGCAGTATTTT. Its translation is CASSIATGTDTQYF. The whole variable domain, filled in from reference TRBV19 and TRBJ2-3, reads DGGITQSPKYLFRKEGQNVTLSCEQNLNHDAMYWYRQDPGQGLRLIYYSQIVNDFQKGDIAEGYSVSREKKESFPLTVTSAQKNPTAFYLCASSIATGTDTQYFGPGTRLTVL.

This clone was seen more than once but under ten times. This rearrangement joins TRBV6-8 to TRBJ1-5; D not resolved. The germline CDR1 and CDR2 sequences are MNHGY and SAAAGT. The ends were cut back, 0 bases at V and 7 bases at J, with 10 bases in the middle. The CDR3 loop spans 14 amino acids. The CDR3 region has the DNA TGTGCCAGCAGTTACTCGACGCTAGGACAGCCCCAGCATTTT. Encoded protein: CASSYSTLGQPQHF.

CDR3 region: CASSFVWRRGQETQYF. CDR3 in DNA: TGTGCCAGCAGCTTCGTGTGGAGGCGGGGACAAGAGACCCAGTACTTC. V gene TRBV11-3 combines with J gene TRBJ2-5; D possibly corresponds to TRBD2 (6 bases). This CDR3 has 16 residues. Trimming shortened V by 3 bases and J by 2 bases, and 16 bases separated the two germline ends. From germline, CDR1 is SGHNT and CDR2 YENEEA.

CDR3 DNA sequence: TGTGCCAGCAGCGTGTCGAACACCGGGGAGCTGTTTTTT. Translation: CASSVSNTGELFF. J is TRBJ2-2 and V is TRBV2; no definite D call. CDR1 and CDR2 from the germline V gene are SNHLY and FYNNEI. The germline V and J ends were trimmed by 6 bases and 0 bases, with 5 bases remaining between them. The length of the CDR3 is 13 residues.

This clone was recorded a few times. The chain is built from TRBV4-1 and TRBJ2-3; perhaps D is TRBD1 or TRBD2 (6 bases each). V lost 0 bases, J lost 0 bases, and 10 bases lay in between. This CDR3 has 16 amino acids. Germline V lookup: CDR1 MGHRA, CDR2 YSYEKL. The CDR3: CASSQEEGVSTDTQYF. The CDR3 DNA is TGCGCCAGCAGCCAAGAGGAGGGGGTGAGCACAGATACGCAGTATTTT.

The chain recombines TRBV7-8 with TRBJ2-7; maybe TRBD1 (5 bases). CDR3 length: 15 amino acids. Trimming removed 1 base from V and 5 bases from J, with 15 bases in between. CDR1 and CDR2 from the germline V gene are SGHVS and FQNEAQ. CDR3 DNA sequence: TGTGCCAGCAGCTTAGAAGGCAGGGCTGAAGACGAGCAGTACGTC. Translation gives CASSLEGRAEDEQYV.